Shown below are 11 T cell receptor beta chains from a single sample sequenced in a study of blood T cell repertoires in COVID-19. The method was immunoSEQ multiplex PCR; TCRdb's version includes in-frame clones alone and lacks a portion of them. The table has roughly 200,000 clones, 85% to 90% seen once. The material sequenced was peripheral blood. The origin of the receptors is a man between 18 and 29 years old with active or convalescent COVID-19.

J is TRBJ2-1 and V is TRBV5-8; TRBD1 matches 8 bases. V dropped 4 bases and J dropped 2; count of bases not matched to a gene: 5. Germline V gene data show CDR1 as SGHTS and CDR2 as YDEGEE. This CDR3 region has 15 residues. CDR3 sequence reads: CASSLGTGAYNEQFF. DNA of the CDR3: TGTGCCAGCAGCCTAGGGACAGGAGCCTACAATGAGCAGTTCTTC.

With regard to this clone: A read error may account for a junction end that differs from germline. The V call is TRBV5-8, the J call TRBJ1-6, with 7 bases aligning to TRBD1. CDR1 is SGHTS and CDR2 is YDEGEE in the germline V gene. There are 14 residues in the CDR3. CDR3 sequence reads: CASSLGQINSPLHF. CDR3 DNA: TGTGCCAGCAGTTTGGGACAGATAAATTCACCCCTCCACTTT.

In this sample, this clone turned up once. V and J are TRBV6-2 or TRBV6-3 and TRBJ1-2; a weak D match, TRBD1 (6 bases). This CDR3 contains 14 residues. Germline V gene sequence: CDR1 MNHEY, CDR2 SVGEGT. With 4 bases removed from V and 5 bases from J, the gap between germline ends came to 14 bases. CDR3 loop: CASSSLDRRYGYTF. The DNA of the CDR3 is TGTGCCAGCAGTTCCCTAGACAGGAGGTATGGCTACACCTTC.

This CDR3 reads CASSETGATNTGELFF. The CDR3 DNA reads TGTGCCAGCAGTGAGACGGGAGCTACGAACACCGGGGAGCTGTTTTTT. The rearrangement links TRBV7-9 to TRBJ2-2; possibly TRBD2 for D (6 bases). This CDR3 has 16 amino acids. CDR1 is SEHNR and CDR2 is FQNEAQ in the germline V gene (reference sequence). V dropped 6 bases and J dropped 0 bases, with 14 bases sitting between them.

This clone showed up just once. The chain links TRBV6-1 to TRBJ2-1, with D tentatively TRBD1 (6 bases). The germline gives CDR1 MNHNS, CDR2 SASEGT. CDR3 length: 14 amino acids. The V gene lost 3 bases and the J gene lost 5 bases, with 11 bases spanning the gap. This CDR3 is CASSDKQGNNEQFF. CDR3 DNA sequence: TGTGCCAGCAGTGACAAACAGGGAAACAATGAGCAGTTCTTC.

J is TRBJ2-1 and V is TRBV4-1, with 12 bases fitting TRBD2. Germline trimming cut 0 bases from V and 9 bases from J; bases unmatched to any gene: 6. Germline values: CDR1 MGHRA, CDR2 YSYEKL. The CDR3 consists of 16 residues. The CDR3 here is CASSQDETSGSIEQFF. The DNA of the CDR3 is TGCGCCAGCAGCCAAGATGAGACTAGCGGGAGTATTGAGCAGTTCTTC.

The chain carries TRBV18 and TRBJ1-2; 7 bases are shared with TRBD1. Germline assignment: CDR1 KGHSH and CDR2 LQKENI. Unmatched junction bases numbered 6, after V lost 1 base and J lost 7 bases. The CDR3 loop spans 14 amino acids. CDR3 DNA sequence: TGTGCCAGCTCACCACAGACAGGGATGAGTGGCTACACCTTC. Translating gives CASSPQTGMSGYTF.

V and J are TRBV7-2 and TRBJ1-2; possibly TRBD1 for D (6 bases). V gave up 2 bases and J gave up 0 bases, with 10 bases separating them. The CDR3 has 15 amino acids. Germline loops: CDR1 SGHTA, CDR2 FQGNSA. CDR3 bases: TGTGCCAGCAGCTTATCTCGGACAGCTAACTATGGCTACACCTTC. Its protein is CASSLSRTANYGYTF.

The chain links TRBV30 to TRBJ2-4; D is undetermined. The V gene lost 4 bases and the J gene lost 4 bases, with 8 bases spanning the gap. Germline values: CDR1 GTSNPN, CDR2 SVGIG (reference sequence). The CDR3 extends over 12 amino acids. CDR3 in DNA: TGTGCCTGGAACGACGGGAAAAACATTCAGTACTTC. Encoded protein: CAWNDGKNIQYF. Supplemented by reference TRBV30 and TRBJ2-4, the full variable domain reads SQTIHQWPATLVQPVGSPLSLECTVEGTSNPNLYWYRQAAGRGLQLLFYSVGIGQISSEVPQNLSASRPQDRQFILSSKKLLLSDSGFYLCAWNDGKNIQYFGAGTRLSVL.

This rearrangement joins TRBV9 to TRBJ1-1, with 7 bases aligning to TRBD1. V shed 4 bases, J shed 3 bases, and the junction held 12 bases outside the gene matches. The germline CDR1 and CDR2 sequences are SGDLS and YYNGEE. This CDR3 has 16 residues. The CDR3 reads CASSPPAGRGDTEAFF. CDR3 coding DNA: TGTGCCAGCAGCCCCCCTGCCGGCAGGGGGGACACTGAAGCTTTCTTT.

This clone was observed a single time. Other DNA sequences in this specimen translate into the identical CDR3. As DNA, the CDR3 is TGTGCCAGCAGTTACCGCGGACAGGGGAGGTATGGCTACACCTTC. Protein: CASSYRGQGRYGYTF. This sequence joins TRBV6-5 and TRBJ1-2, with 9 bases fitting TRBD1. J gave up 5 bases and V 2 bases, and 6 bases lay outside the gene matches. The germline V gene encodes CDR1 MNHEY and CDR2 SVGAGI. There are 15 residues in the CDR3.